This T cell receptor (beta chain) was sequenced during a study of cytomegalovirus exposure and HLA in healthy donors. Study-wide background: Among approximately 390 genotyped donors, around 81% fell in the Caucasian-associated ancestry cluster.

General study points: Most TCR beta V segments were productive about 90% or about 30% of the time in an earlier analysis.

Turning to this clone: Its antigen is currently unknown. Other DNA sequences in the sample encode the same CDR3.

PCR primers comprised 60 Vbeta and 13 Jbeta primers. Libraries were prepared by immunoSEQ multiplex PCR; TCRdb keeps only in-frame clonotypes and omits some of them. The sample has fewer than 200,000 clones; less than 80% are singletons. From germline, CDR1 is MNHNY and CDR2 SVGAGI (reference sequence). Trimming shortened V by 5 bases and J by 4 bases, and 5 bases separated the two germline ends. This CDR3 spans 11 amino acids. The sequence came from a female donor in good health and CMV-seronegative. The chain combines TRBV6-6 with TRBJ2-5; no definite D call. Sample: PBMCs. DNA of the CDR3: TGTGCCAGCAGTCTAGGAGAGACCCAGTACTTC. It is translated as CASSLGETQYF.